This passage covers 12 T cell receptor beta chains from one sample sequenced in a study of type 1 and type 2 diabetes patients. The PCR template was genomic DNA. Multiplex PCR with 30 forward and 13 reverse primers amplified the TCR beta CDR3. TCRdb reprocessed the multiplex PCR reads via MiXCR and lists one record per CDR3 protein. The sample lists 270,000 or so distinct CDR3 sequences; around 50% were seen once. Sequencing was performed on peripheral blood mononuclear cells (PBMCs). All receptors come from a man aged 18 to 30 with type 2 diabetes.

To note about this clonotype: The junction and the germline gene differ at one end; a read error may be behind it. V is TRBV15 and J is TRBJ2-7; D ambiguous. Germline V CDR1 and CDR2: LNHNV, YYDKDF (reference sequence). The CDR3 is made up of 12 amino acids. In DNA, the CDR3 is TGTGCCAGCAGTTTTCGCTCCAACGAGCAGTACTTC. Translation: CASSFRSNEQYF.

This clonotype was observed once. The J gene is TRBJ2-7, the V gene TRBV19; either TRBD1 or TRBD2 may supply D (5 bases each). The CDR3 length is 16 residues. Germline V CDR1 and CDR2: LNHDA, SQIVND (reference sequence). Trimming left V 3 bases short and J 0 bases short, with 15 bases between. The CDR3 sequence is CASSISPGPSSYEQYF. The CDR3 DNA reads as TGTGCCAGTAGTATTTCCCCGGGGCCAAGCTCCTACGAGCAGTACTTC.

A word on this clonotype: The junction departs from the called germline gene at one end, perhaps through a read error. CDR3 in amino acids: CASSQGAEDENLFF. The CDR3 DNA is TGTGCCAGCAGCCAGGGGGCGGAAGATGAAAACCTGTTTTTT. The chain carries TRBV2 and TRBJ1-4, with TRBD1 matching 8 bases. Germline V lookup: CDR1 SNHLY, CDR2 FYNNEI. The CDR3 contains 14 residues.

This rearrangement joins TRBV19 to TRBJ2-7; 13 nucleotides match TRBD2. The germline V gene encodes CDR1 LNHDA and CDR2 SQIVND (reference sequence). The V gene end was trimmed by 9 bases and the J gene end by 4 bases; junction bases not matched to a gene: 15. The CDR3 has 17 amino acids. CDR3 sequence reads: CASEGLAGEGRAYEQYF. The CDR3 DNA reads TGTGCCAGCGAAGGACTAGCGGGAGAAGGGCGGGCTTACGAGCAGTACTTC.

This chain joins TRBV19 and TRBJ2-4; D is tentatively TRBD1 or TRBD2 (5 bases each). CDR3 length: 13 residues. Deletions cut 1 base from V and 7 bases from J, with 8 bases between. The germline V gene has CDR1 LNHDA and CDR2 SQIVND (reference sequence). In DNA, the CDR3 is TGTGCCAGTAGTATAGGGGGGTTGAACATTCAGTACTTC. Protein sequence: CASSIGGLNIQYF.

The chain joins TRBV20-1 to TRBJ1-2, with D possibly being TRBD1 (6 bases). The V and J ends lost 5 bases and 3 bases respectively, with 10 bases between them. The germline V gene has CDR1 DFQATT and CDR2 SNEGSKA (reference sequence). The CDR3 spans 12 residues. CDR3 nucleotides: TGCAGTGCTCCAGGGACACACTATGGCTACACCTTC. It encodes CSAPGTHYGYTF.

The rearrangement joins TRBV6-1 to TRBJ2-1, with TRBD2 matching over 8 bases. The V gene's germline CDR1 is MNHNS and CDR2 SASEGT. The CDR3 length is 15 residues. V shed 7 bases, J shed 2 bases, and the junction held 7 bases outside the gene matches. The CDR3 DNA follows: TGTGCCAGCATAATAGCGGGGTTTACCTACAATGAGCAGTTCTTC. Translation: CASIIAGFTYNEQFF.

This clonotype was found a few times. The V and J genes are TRBV6-5 and TRBJ2-7, with a tentative D call TRBD2 (6 bases). Trimming pared 7 bases from V and 3 bases from J, leaving 7 bases between. CDR3 length equals 11 residues. Germline-derived CDR1 and CDR2 are MNHEY and SVGAGI. The CDR3 loop is CASTGVYEQYF. The CDR3 DNA reads TGTGCCAGCACGGGGGTCTACGAGCAGTACTTC.

The gene calls are TRBV2 and TRBJ1-4; D is perhaps TRBD1 (5 bases). CDR1 is SNHLY, CDR2 FYNNEI, per germline. The CDR3 sequence is 13 residues long. Trimming cost V 4 bases and J 7 bases, with 10 bases left between them. The CDR3 bases are TGTGCCAGCAGTGGGGCAGGGCGTGAAAAACTGTTTTTT. Translation gives CASSGAGREKLFF.

The chain carries TRBV4-1 and TRBJ2-7, with TRBD1 as a possible D gene (6 bases). The CDR3 is made up of 14 amino acids. V dropped 0 bases and J dropped 3 bases, with 9 bases sitting between them. Germline V lookup: CDR1 MGHRA, CDR2 YSYEKL. The CDR3 bases are TGCGCCAGCAGCCAAGATTACAGGGACTACGAGCAGTACTTC. It is translated as CASSQDYRDYEQYF.

This rearrangement joins TRBV29-1 to TRBJ2-2; a weak D match, TRBD1 (6 bases). V was pared by 4 bases and J by 7 bases, with 16 bases between. This CDR3 has 14 amino acids. Germline loops: CDR1 SQVTM, CDR2 ANQGSEA. The CDR3 DNA is TGCAGCGTTGGGGACACAGGGACGGGCGGGGAGCTGTTTTTT. It yields the protein CSVGDTGTGGELFF.

J is TRBJ2-3 and V is TRBV28; tentative D call: TRBD1 (6 bases). Trimming cost V 7 bases and J 5 bases, with 22 bases left between them. The germline V gene has CDR1 MDHEN and CDR2 SYDVKM. The CDR3 totals 16 residues. For the CDR3, the DNA is TGTGCCAGCAAAGGCCTCACGGGGACAACCCGAGATACGCAGTATTTT. It codes for CASKGLTGTTRDTQYF. Looking up the rest from reference TRBV28 and TRBJ2-3 gives the full variable domain: DVKVTQSSRYLVKRTGEKVFLECVQDMDHENMFWYRQDPGLGLRLIYFSYDVKMKEKGDIPEGYSVSREKKERFSLILESASTNQTSMYLCASKGLTGTTRDTQYFGPGTRLTVL.